A selection of T cell receptor beta chains follows, all from one sample in a study of CD4 T cells in relation to SARS-CoV-2 and coronaviruses. Here immunoSEQ multiplex PCR was the method, and the copy in TCRdb shows in-frame clones only, minus some. This table holds 60,000 or so clones, approximately 94% found once. Material: naive CD4+ T cells from PBMCs. These receptors were obtained from a human donor in good health. The CDR3 runs from the conserved cysteine through the conserved F or W. The order of the fields is D gene, J gene, V gene, CDR3 protein, CDR3 DNA. A D gene is named only where the DNA matches it firmly.

d_call: .
j_call: TRBJ2-7
v_call: TRBV28
cdr3_aa: CASNGGQGYEQYF
cdr3_nt: TGTGCCAGCAACGGGGGTCAGGGATACGAGCAGTACTTC

d_call: .
j_call: TRBJ2-7
v_call: TRBV5-1
cdr3_aa: CASSLSSEGYEQYF
cdr3_nt: TGCGCCAGCAGCTTGTCCAGCGAGGGCTACGAGCAGTACTTC

d_call: .
j_call: TRBJ2-1
v_call: TRBV19
cdr3_aa: CASSMSRRAYNEQFF
cdr3_nt: TGTGCCAGTAGTATGTCAAGGAGGGCCTACAATGAGCAGTTCTTC

d_call: .
j_call: TRBJ2-3
v_call: TRBV24-1
cdr3_aa: CATSENSEVQYF
cdr3_nt: TGTGCCACCAGTGAGAACTCAGAAGTGCAGTATTTT

d_call: .
j_call: TRBJ1-3
v_call: TRBV9
cdr3_aa: CASSVGEGGGGNTIYF
cdr3_nt: TGTGCCAGCAGCGTAGGTGAGGGGGGAGGTGGAAACACCATATATTTT

d_call: TRBD2
j_call: TRBJ2-1
v_call: TRBV27
cdr3_aa: CASSLMGLGNYNEQFF
cdr3_nt: TGTGCCAGCAGCCTCATGGGACTAGGGAATTACAATGAGCAGTTCTTC

d_call: .
j_call: TRBJ2-1
v_call: TRBV7-3
cdr3_aa: CASSSPGPEAHEQFF
cdr3_nt: TGTGCCAGCAGCTCACCGGGACCCGAGGCCCATGAGCAGTTCTTC

d_call: .
j_call: TRBJ2-5
v_call: TRBV5-1
cdr3_aa: CASSLVETQYF
cdr3_nt: TGCGCCAGCTCCTTGGTGGAGACCCAGTACTTC

d_call: TRBD1
j_call: TRBJ1-1
v_call: TRBV11-2
cdr3_aa: CASSPRGQGQGEAFF
cdr3_nt: TGTGCCAGCAGCCCGCGCGGGCAGGGACAGGGTGAAGCTTTCTTT

d_call: TRBD2
j_call: TRBJ2-4
v_call: TRBV9
cdr3_aa: CASSPGAGGRSAKNIQYF
cdr3_nt: TGTGCCAGCAGCCCTGGGGCCGGGGGGAGATCGGCCAAAAACATTCAGTACTTC

d_call: .
j_call: TRBJ2-1
v_call: TRBV9
cdr3_aa: CASSVVGEWGPVEQFF
cdr3_nt: TGTGCCAGCAGCGTAGTTGGGGAGTGGGGTCCGGTTGAGCAGTTCTTC

d_call: TRBD1
j_call: TRBJ1-1
v_call: TRBV16
cdr3_aa: CASSQRTGGNTEAFF
cdr3_nt: TGTGCCAGCAGCCAAAGGACAGGGGGGAACACTGAAGCTTTCTTT

d_call: TRBD1
j_call: TRBJ1-6
v_call: TRBV11-2
cdr3_aa: CASSLVTGARNSPLHF
cdr3_nt: TGTGCCAGCAGCTTAGTCACAGGGGCGAGGAATTCACCCCTCCACTTT

d_call: .
j_call: TRBJ1-1
v_call: TRBV21-1
cdr3_aa: CASSKRDREGPIITNTEAFF
cdr3_nt: TGTGCCAGCAGCAAAAGGGACAGGGAGGGCCCCATTATTACGAACACTGAAGCTTTCTTT

d_call: TRBD1
j_call: TRBJ2-5
v_call: TRBV7-9
cdr3_aa: CASSSIGTGSFGETQYF
cdr3_nt: TGTGCCAGCAGCTCAATAGGGACAGGGTCATTCGGAGAGACCCAGTACTTC